The 28 T cell receptor beta chains given below trace back to one sample, sequenced in a study of chemoradiotherapy in HPV16-positive cancers. Data came from immunoSEQ multiplex PCR; TCRdb stores just in-frame clones and leaves some out. The data contain fewer than 10,000 clones, around nine tenths of them seen just once; the ten biggest clones take up 13% to 15%. The material was blood, obtained from a patient who underwent chemoradiotherapy. Receptors were obtained from a human donor with HPV-associated anogenital cancer.

In its sample, this clone was seen a few times. The chain employs TRBV6-5 and TRBJ2-7; D is ambiguous. V gave up 2 bases and J gave up 3 bases, with 11 bases separating them. Germline assignment: CDR1 MNHEY and CDR2 SVGAGI. CDR3 size: 14 residues. CDR3 nucleotides: TGTGCCAGCAGTTACCAGGCGTGGGGCTACGAGCAGTACGTC. Translated, it gives CASSYQAWGYEQYV.

This clone was counted a few times. The chain links TRBV6-6 to TRBJ2-7, with D perhaps matching TRBD2 (5 bases). This CDR3 is built from 12 residues. The V end was cut by 2 bases, the J end by 7 bases, with 9 bases between. The germline V gene encodes CDR1 MNHNY and CDR2 SVGAGI (reference sequence). The CDR3 protein is CASSYRGGEQYV. The CDR3 region has the DNA TGTGCCAGCAGTTACCGGGGTGGAGAGCAGTACGTC.

This clone came up a few times. This rearrangement joins TRBV18 to TRBJ1-5; D unresolved. There are 14 residues in the CDR3. The germline V gene has CDR1 KGHSH and CDR2 LQKENI. Trimming stripped 2 bases from V and 3 bases from J, with 8 bases between. The CDR3: CASSPSQDNQPQHF. The CDR3 nucleotides read TGTGCCAGCTCACCAAGTCAGGACAATCAGCCCCAGCATTTT.

V usage is TRBV5-4 and J usage is TRBJ2-5; D may be TRBD2 (6 bases). Germline V gives CDR1 SGHNT, CDR2 YYREEE (reference sequence). This CDR3 is 14 amino acids long. Deletions cut 3 bases from V and 2 bases from J, with 11 bases between. In nucleotides, the CDR3 is TGTGCCAGCAGCTGGACTACCACACAAGAGACCCAGTACTTC. Residues: CASSWTTTQETQYF. The complete variable domain, with remaining parts taken from reference TRBV5-4 and TRBJ2-5, reads ETGVTQSPTHLIKTRGQQVTLRCSSQSGHNTVSWYQQALGQGPQFIFQYYREEENGRGNFPPRFSGLQFPNYSSELNVNALELDDSALYLCASSWTTTQETQYFGPGTRLLVL.

The V and J genes are TRBV5-4 and TRBJ2-5; 12 nucleotides line up with TRBD1. The length of the CDR3 is 16 residues. CDR1 is SGHNT, CDR2 YYREEE, per germline (reference sequence). The junction had 7 bases not matched to a gene; V was cut back by 2 bases and J by 5 bases. CDR3 nucleotides: TGTGCCAGCAGCTTAACCGGGACAGGGGGCATCGAGACCCAGTACTTC. This sequence encodes CASSLTGTGGIETQYF.

This clone was detected only once. V gene TRBV11-2 combines with J gene TRBJ1-1; 8 bases agree with TRBD1. Per the germline V gene, CDR1 is SGHAT and CDR2 is FQNNGV. J was trimmed by 3 bases and V by 4 bases; bases with no gene match: 10. CDR3 length equals 16 residues. The CDR3: CASSSSRTGLYTEAFF. In nucleotides, the CDR3 is TGTGCCAGCAGCTCATCCCGGACAGGGTTGTACACTGAAGCTTTCTTT. The full variable domain, with the rest looked up from reference TRBV11-2 and TRBJ1-1, is EAGVAQSPRYKIIEKRQSVAFWCNPISGHATLYWYQQILGQGPKLLIQFQNNGVVDDSQLPKDRFSAERLKGVDSTLKIQPAKLEDSAVYLCASSSSRTGLYTEAFFGQGTRLTVV.

The chain employs TRBV6-1 and TRBJ1-6, with unresolved D. This CDR3 has 15 residues. The germline V gene encodes CDR1 MNHNS and CDR2 SASEGT. The V end lost 1 base, the J end lost 5 bases, and 9 bases lay between the germline ends. The CDR3 nucleotides are TGTGCCAGCAGTGAAGACGGCGGGGATAATTCACCCCTCCACTTT. It translates to CASSEDGGDNSPLHF.

The chain links TRBV5-1 to TRBJ2-7, with 12 positions matching TRBD1. Germline CDR1 is SGHRS and CDR2 is YFSETQ. The V segment lost 4 bases and the J segment 5 bases; nucleotides outside the gene matches: 13. This CDR3 contains 17 residues. Written as DNA, the CDR3 is TGCGCCAGCAGCCCGACCCACACCGGGACAGGGGGCGACGAGCAGTACTTC. Its translation: CASSPTHTGTGGDEQYF.

The gene calls are TRBV14 and TRBJ1-2; TRBD1 aligns across 10 bases. CDR1 SGHDN and CDR2 FVKESK come from the germline V gene. The CDR3 contains 14 residues. With 1 base clipped from V and 11 bases from J, the junction kept 7 bases outside the gene matches. The CDR3: CASSQGGTGVGYTF. The DNA of the CDR3 is TGTGCCAGCAGCCAAGGCGGGACAGGGGTGGGATACACCTTC.

The chain links TRBV5-6 to TRBJ1-1; the D gene is possibly TRBD1 (5 bases). This CDR3 spans 17 amino acids. Deletions cut 3 bases from V and 6 bases from J, with 24 bases between. Germline V gene lookup returns CDR1 SGHDT and CDR2 YYEEEE. CDR3 in DNA: TGTGCCAGCAGCTCTCTCTGGACTGGGGGGAGGAGGGCTGAAGCTTTCTTT. Translated, it gives CASSSLWTGGRRAEAFF.

The chain couples TRBV11-2 to TRBJ1-2; 9 bases map to TRBD1. V lost 4 bases and J lost 2; bases outside the gene matches: 2. Germline loops: CDR1 SGHAT, CDR2 FQNNGV. This CDR3 spans 14 amino acids. CDR3 sequence (DNA): TGTGCCAGCAGCTCCACAGGGGGCAACTATGGCTACACCTTC. Residues: CASSSTGGNYGYTF.

In nucleotides, the CDR3 is TGTGCCAGAAGCTTGGTAGGGGGGGCCCAAGATACGCAGTATTTT. Translating gives CARSLVGGAQDTQYF. The chain links TRBV5-3 to TRBJ2-3, with D tentatively TRBD2 (7 bases). TRBV5-3 is designated an ORF whose function remains uncertain. V lost 0 bases, J lost 5 bases, and 13 bases lay in between. CDR3 length: 15 residues.

The chain carries TRBV7-9 and TRBJ1-1, with a tentative D call TRBD1 (6 bases). The CDR3 contains 14 residues. The V end lost 4 bases, the J end lost 7 bases, and 16 bases lay between the germline ends. Germline V gives CDR1 SEHNR, CDR2 FQNEAQ (reference sequence). The CDR3 here is CASSSKLSGDEAFF. The CDR3 DNA reads TGTGCCAGCAGCTCAAAACTATCAGGGGATGAAGCTTTCTTT. The entire variable domain, with the rest obtained from reference TRBV7-9 and TRBJ1-1, is as follows: DTGVSQNPRHKITKRGQNVTFRCDPISEHNRLYWYRQTLGQGPEFLTYFQNEAQLEKSRLLSDRFSAERPKGSFSTLEIQRTEQGDSAMYLCASSSKLSGDEAFFGQGTRLTVV.

The rearrangement links TRBV10-1 to TRBJ1-6, with a weak D call TRBD1 (5 bases). Trimming removed 0 bases at V and 8 bases at J, with 20 bases between. CDR1 WNHNN and CDR2 SYGVQD come from the germline V gene (reference sequence). This CDR3 is built from 18 residues. For the CDR3, the DNA is TGCGCCAGCAGTGAGTCTAGGGTGGTGGGGGGAGCAGATTCACCCCTCCACTTT. Its protein is CASSESRVVGGADSPLHF.

The rearrangement joins TRBV6-5 to TRBJ1-2, with D hard to call. The CDR3 spans 12 residues. From germline, CDR1 is MNHEY and CDR2 SVGAGI. The germline V and J ends were trimmed by 4 bases and 7 bases, with 10 bases remaining between them. The CDR3 region has the DNA TGTGCCAGCAGTTCCATGGGAGGTGGCTACACCTTC. This encodes CASSSMGGGYTF.

The chain recombines TRBV7-8 with TRBJ1-2; 8 bases map to TRBD1. The CDR3 is made up of 14 amino acids. Germline CDR1 is SGHVS and CDR2 is FQNEAQ. J was trimmed by 4 bases and V by 3 bases; bases with no gene match: 4. The CDR3 DNA reads TGTGCCAGCAGCTTCGCAGGGGGCGGCTATGGCTACACCTTC. Encoded protein: CASSFAGGGYGYTF.

V usage is TRBV6-1 and J usage is TRBJ1-5; D not resolved. Germline V CDR1 and CDR2: MNHNS, SASEGT. V dropped 6 bases and J dropped 0 bases, with 9 bases sitting between them. This CDR3 has 14 amino acids. The CDR3 reads CASRLKFSNQPQHF. The CDR3 DNA reads TGTGCCAGCAGGCTGAAGTTTAGCAATCAGCCCCAGCATTTT.

This sequence joins TRBV5-1 and TRBJ2-7; D gene ambiguous. Trimming shortened V by 0 bases and J by 2 bases, and 9 bases separated the two germline ends. The CDR3 runs 14 residues. CDR1 SGHRS and CDR2 YFSETQ come from the germline V gene. The CDR3 DNA is TGCGCCAGCAGCTTGGATGGGGTTCCCTACGAGCAGTACTTC. Protein product: CASSLDGVPYEQYF.

This chain connects TRBV7-9 to TRBJ1-2; D unclear. Per the germline V gene, CDR1 is SEHNR and CDR2 is FQNEAQ (reference sequence). This CDR3 is 13 amino acids long. V was cut by 1 base and J by 3 bases, with 6 bases left in between. The CDR3 coding sequence is TGTGCCAGCAGCTTAGAAGCTGACTATGGCTACACCTTC. It codes for CASSLEADYGYTF. The full variable domain, in which reference TRBV7-9 and TRBJ1-2 provide the parts outside the CDR3, is DTGVSQNPRHKITKRGQNVTFRCDPISEHNRLYWYRQTLGQGPEFLTYFQNEAQLEKSRLLSDRFSAERPKGSFSTLEIQRTEQGDSAMYLCASSLEADYGYTFGSGTRLTVV.

The chain employs TRBV27 and TRBJ1-6; D is unclear. From germline, CDR1 is MNHEY and CDR2 SMNVEV (reference sequence). Trimming took off 3 bases at V and 10 bases at J, with 7 bases between the two ends. The length of the CDR3 is 12 residues. This chain's CDR3 is CASSFRSSPLHF. The CDR3 region has the DNA TGTGCCAGCAGTTTTCGTAGCTCACCCCTCCACTTT.

This chain joins TRBV5-6 and TRBJ1-4, with D possibly TRBD1 on 5 matching bases. Trimming cost V 1 base and J 6 bases, with 10 bases left between them. In germline, CDR1 is SGHDT, CDR2 YYEEEE. The CDR3 is 14 amino acids. The CDR3 DNA follows: TGTGCCAGCAGCTTGTGGGGGGTGGATGAAAAACTGTTTTTT. This encodes CASSLWGVDEKLFF.

This sequence joins TRBV7-2 and TRBJ1-4; D uncertain. The V and J ends lost 1 base and 6 bases respectively, with 12 bases between them. CDR3 length equals 15 residues. Germline CDR1 is SGHTA and CDR2 is FQGNSA. CDR3 nucleotides: TGTGCCAGCAGCTTAGGAGGGCGCGTGGATGAAAAACTGTTTTTT. Encoded protein: CASSLGGRVDEKLFF.

The rearrangement uses TRBV19 and TRBJ2-7; possible D gene TRBD1, 5 bases. The CDR3 totals 14 residues. The ends were cut back, 3 bases at V and 5 bases at J, with 14 bases in the middle. Looked up from germline, CDR1 is LNHDA and CDR2 is SQIVND (reference sequence). As DNA, the CDR3 is TGTGCCAGTAGTATTACCGGACAAATCCACGAGCAGTACTTC. The encoded protein is CASSITGQIHEQYF.

This chain joins TRBV15 and TRBJ1-5; no clear D. Trimming removed 2 bases at V and 2 bases at J, with 7 bases between. CDR3 size: 14 residues. CDR1 and CDR2 (germline): LNHNV, YYDKDF (reference sequence). CDR3 bases: TGTGCCACCAGCAGAACGTCAGGCAATCAGCCCCAGCATTTT. Protein product: CATSRTSGNQPQHF.

The gene calls are TRBV10-3 and TRBJ2-3, with 9 bases identical to TRBD2. The junction had 9 bases not matched to a gene; V was cut back by 0 bases and J by 5 bases. Germline assignment: CDR1 ENHRY and CDR2 SYGVKD. The CDR3 is 17 residues long. The CDR3 sequence is CAISESRRGGREDTQYF. DNA of the CDR3: TGTGCCATCAGTGAGTCGAGGCGGGGGGGCCGGGAAGATACGCAGTATTTT.

The V and J genes are TRBV5-1 and TRBJ2-5; 8 bases agree with TRBD2. In germline, CDR1 is SGHRS, CDR2 YFSETQ. Trimming at V came to 0 bases and at J to 2 bases, leaving 3 bases not matched to a gene. This CDR3 has 15 residues. CDR3 nucleotide sequence: TGCGCCAGCAGCTTGGCGGGGGGGTCACAAGAGACCCAGTACTTC. Translating gives CASSLAGGSQETQYF.

The rearrangement links TRBV27 to TRBJ2-1; TRBD2 might be the D (5 bases). Germline CDR1 MNHEY, CDR2 SMNVEV (reference sequence). With 4 bases removed from V and 8 bases from J, the gap between germline ends came to 12 bases. The CDR3 consists of 13 residues. The CDR3 DNA is TGTGCCAGCAGTTCCGGCGGAGCGGATGAGCAGTTCTTC. Amino acid sequence: CASSSGGADEQFF.

This clone was observed a single time. The rearrangement joins TRBV2 to TRBJ1-1, with D uncertain. The CDR3 runs 12 residues. Germline lookup yields CDR1 SNHLY and CDR2 FYNNEI. V shed 7 bases and J shed 7 bases, with 13 bases lying between them. The CDR3 region has the DNA TGTGCCAGCAACTATCACAGTAGTGAAGCTTTCTTT. As protein: CASNYHSSEAFF.